The 15 T cell receptor beta chains below come from one sample, sequenced in a study of T cells after yellow fever vaccination. TCRdb called the 5' RACE reads again in MiXCR, with one record for every CDR3 protein. The profile shows 250,000 to 300,000 distinct CDR3 sequences, about 5% of them singletons. The source material was CD4+ T cells sorted from PBMCs, sampled on the day of the yellow fever booster vaccination. The receptors derive from a man aged 18 to 29 who received the YFV17D yellow fever vaccine.

This clonotype showed up many times. The chain combines TRBV11-2 with TRBJ2-2; D is ambiguous. V dropped 1 base and J dropped 1 base, with 7 bases sitting between them. Looked up from germline, CDR1 is SGHAT and CDR2 is FQNNGV. This CDR3 is built from 15 residues. DNA of the CDR3: TGTGCCAGCAGCTTAGGTGCAGGGAACACCGGGGAGCTGTTTTTT. Translating gives CASSLGAGNTGELFF.

The rearrangement joins TRBV9 to TRBJ1-2, with a weak D call TRBD1 (6 bases). The germline CDR1 and CDR2 sequences are SGDLS and YYNGEE. CDR3 length: 14 residues. V was shortened by 5 bases and J by 7 bases, with 18 bases between the two germline ends. In DNA form, the CDR3 reads TGTGCCAGCAGTCCTATACAGGGTCCCCTTGGCTACACCTTC. Its protein product is CASSPIQGPLGYTF.

The CDR3 here is CATSDSGTSTDTQYF. The CDR3 nucleotides are TGTGCCACCAGTGATTCCGGGACTTCAACAGATACGCAGTATTTT. V is TRBV24-1 and J is TRBJ2-3; tentatively, D is TRBD2 (6 bases). The CDR3 is 15 amino acids. Germline CDR1 KGHDR, CDR2 SFDVKD. The ends were cut back, 2 bases at V and 3 bases at J, with 11 bases in the middle.

This clonotype was detected many times. The chain uses TRBV5-1 and TRBJ2-1; D remains ambiguous. The germline gives CDR1 SGHRS, CDR2 YFSETQ. This CDR3 has 15 residues. V lost 0 bases and J lost 0, with 7 bases in between. The CDR3 spells CASSLAASSYNEQFF. In DNA form, the CDR3 reads TGCGCCAGCAGCTTGGCGGCTTCCTCCTACAATGAGCAGTTCTTC.

CDR3 residues: CSARVGGRTEAFF. The CDR3 DNA sequence: TGCAGTGCTAGAGTAGGGGGGCGGACTGAAGCTTTCTTT. The gene calls are TRBV20-1 and TRBJ1-1; TRBD1 is a possible D gene (6 bases). Germline CDR1 DFQATT, CDR2 SNEGSKA (reference sequence). The CDR3 covers 13 residues. V dropped 1 base and J dropped 5 bases, with 11 bases sitting between them.

This clonotype was seen only a few times. The V call is TRBV5-1, the J call TRBJ2-1; 7 nucleotides match TRBD1. CDR1 SGHRS and CDR2 YFSETQ come from the germline V gene. This CDR3 spans 16 amino acids. The V segment lost 4 bases and the J segment 6 bases; nucleotides outside the gene matches: 13. CDR3 nucleotide sequence: TGCGCCAGCAGCGGCCCCGGGACAGTCAAGACCAATGAGCAGTTCTTC. This gives the protein CASSGPGTVKTNEQFF.

The chain employs TRBV10-3 and TRBJ2-5, with TRBD2 matching 7 bases. Germline CDR1 and CDR2: ENHRY and SYGVKD. This CDR3 has 11 amino acids. V trimming: 10 bases; J trimming: 6 bases; junction bases outside the gene matches: 5. CDR3 in amino acids: CATRDYKTQYF. DNA of the CDR3: TGTGCCACCCGGGACTATAAGACCCAGTACTTC.

This clonotype was counted between two and nine times. The rearrangement links TRBV12-3 or TRBV12-4 to TRBJ2-1; D is possibly TRBD2 (5 bases). V lost 2 bases and J lost 4, with 9 bases in between. CDR3 length: 14 residues. The CDR3: CASSLNGEYNEQFF. In DNA, the CDR3 is TGTGCCAGCAGTTTAAACGGGGAGTACAATGAGCAGTTCTTC.

This clonotype was observed many times. The CDR3 bases are TGCAGCGTTGAGGCGTCCCGGGACAGCTATGGCTACACCTTC. Translating gives CSVEASRDSYGYTF. V gene TRBV29-1 combines with J gene TRBJ1-2; 7 nucleotides align to TRBD1. Unmatched junction bases numbered 8, after V lost 3 bases and J lost 4 bases. The CDR3 spans 14 residues. Germline CDR1 reads SQVTM; CDR2 reads ANQGSEA.

This rearrangement joins TRBV20-1 to TRBJ2-7; TRBD2 aligns across 15 bases. The V gene end was trimmed by 6 bases and the J gene end by 3 bases; junction bases not matched to a gene: 6. CDR1 and CDR2 from the germline V gene are DFQATT and SNEGSKA (reference sequence). CDR3 size: 15 residues. The CDR3 DNA reads TGCAGTGCCGGACTAGCGGGGGGGCCCCGCTACGAGCAGTACGTC. It is translated as CSAGLAGGPRYEQYV.

The J gene is TRBJ2-2, the V gene TRBV9; D ambiguous. Trimming took off 3 bases at V and 2 bases at J, with 11 bases between the two ends. This CDR3 is built from 15 residues. Germline V lookup: CDR1 SGDLS, CDR2 YYNGEE. CDR3 protein: CASSALGSNTGELFF. In nucleotides, the CDR3 is TGTGCCAGCAGCGCCCTGGGGTCCAACACCGGGGAGCTGTTTTTT. Full variable domain (rest looked up from reference TRBV9 and TRBJ2-2): DSGVTQTPKHLITATGQRVTLRCSPRSGDLSVYWYQQSLDQGLQFLIQYYNGEERAKGNILERFSAQQFPDLHSELNLSSLELGDSALYFCASSALGSNTGELFFGEGSRLTVL.

This clonotype has a handful of counts. V gene TRBV5-6 combines with J gene TRBJ2-7; D is undetermined. In germline, CDR1 is SGHDT, CDR2 YYEEEE. This CDR3 has 15 residues. The V end was cut by 6 bases, the J end by 5 bases, with 21 bases between. CDR3 bases: TGTGCCAGCAACCTGGTGACCGTCGGCCCCCACGAGCAGTACTTC. It yields the protein CASNLVTVGPHEQYF.

A few counts support this clonotype. The chain has TRBV20-1 and TRBJ1-2; 8 bases agree with TRBD1. The CDR3 has 13 residues. After removal of 3 bases from V and 5 bases from J, the junction contained 5 bases not matched to a gene. In germline, CDR1 is DFQATT, CDR2 SNEGSKA (reference sequence). For the CDR3, the DNA is TGCAGTGCTAGTGACAGGGGTTCGTATGGCTACACCTTC. Its protein product is CSASDRGSYGYTF.

This clonotype has more than one count but fewer than ten. The chain combines TRBV5-1 with TRBJ1-1; tentatively, D is TRBD1 (5 bases). V shed 4 bases and J shed 0 bases, with 7 bases lying between them. The CDR3 runs 13 residues. The germline CDR1 and CDR2 sequences are SGHRS and YFSETQ. In DNA form, the CDR3 reads TGCGCCAGCAGCGGGGGTGTGAACACTGAAGCTTTCTTT. Translated, it gives CASSGGVNTEAFF.

This clonotype was picked up a small number of times. The V gene is TRBV11-2, the J gene TRBJ2-7; D may match TRBD1 or TRBD2 (7 bases each). This CDR3 comprises 15 residues. Germline CDR1 and CDR2: SGHAT and FQNNGV. Trimming stripped 1 base from V and 10 bases from J, with 20 bases between. CDR3 protein: CASSLVRSGGVEQYF. The CDR3 DNA is TGTGCCAGCAGCTTAGTTAGGTCAGGGGGGGTCGAACAGTACTTC.